These 25 T cell receptor beta chains were all obtained from the same sample, sequenced in a study of blood T cell repertoires in COVID-19. The method was immunoSEQ multiplex PCR; TCRdb's version includes in-frame clones alone and lacks a portion of them. This table holds around 230,000 clones, roughly 87% found once. Sequenced material: peripheral blood. Receptors originate from a man aged 60-69 years who had recovered from COVID-19.

CDR3 loop: CAISVNNQPQHF. DNA for the CDR3: TGTGCCATCAGTGTCAACAATCAGCCCCAGCATTTT. The chain joins TRBV10-3 to TRBJ1-5, with D hard to call. Germline V lookup: CDR1 ENHRY, CDR2 SYGVKD. The CDR3 is made up of 12 amino acids. The V end lost 4 bases, the J end lost 3 bases, and 4 bases lay between the germline ends.

The chain recombines TRBV4-1 with TRBJ2-3; 9 bases are shared with TRBD2. Germline V gene lookup returns CDR1 MGHRA and CDR2 YSYEKL. V shed 0 bases and J 6 bases; nucleotides not matched to a gene: 10. The CDR3 is made up of 17 amino acids. The CDR3 is CASSQESGTSQQDTQYF. The DNA of the CDR3 is TGCGCCAGCAGCCAAGAATCCGGGACTAGCCAGCAGGATACGCAGTATTTT.

The V gene is TRBV24-1, the J gene TRBJ2-3, with TRBD1 matching over 7 bases. This CDR3 comprises 14 residues. The germline CDR1 and CDR2 sequences are KGHDR and SFDVKD. Trimming removed 3 bases from V and 5 bases from J; junction bases left unmatched: 4. The CDR3 DNA reads as TGTGCCACCAGTGATCGGACAGGTAGAGATACGCAGTATTTT. As protein: CATSDRTGRDTQYF.

The chain combines TRBV6-2 or TRBV6-3 with TRBJ2-7; D is unresolved. This CDR3 region has 15 residues. Germline V CDR1 and CDR2: MNHEY, SVGEGT. Between the trimmed V and J ends, which lost 5 bases and 0 bases, there was a span of 14 bases. The CDR3 is CASSLPTTASYEQYF. The CDR3 DNA reads TGTGCCAGCAGTCTCCCCACTACCGCCTCCTACGAGCAGTACTTC.

V and J are TRBV6-4 and TRBJ2-3, with 9 positions matching TRBD1. V shed 4 bases, J shed 6 bases, and the junction held 5 bases outside the gene matches. The germline CDR1 and CDR2 sequences are MRHNA and SNTAGT. The CDR3 extends over 14 amino acids. The CDR3 is CASSVGQGSDTQYF. CDR3 sequence (DNA): TGTGCCAGCAGTGTTGGACAGGGGAGCGATACGCAGTATTTT.

This rearrangement joins TRBV24-1 to TRBJ2-1; D perhaps matches TRBD2 (5 bases). Between the trimmed V and J ends, which lost 3 bases and 8 bases, there was a span of 19 bases. The CDR3 loop spans 16 amino acids. The germline CDR1 and CDR2 sequences are KGHDR and SFDVKD. CDR3 nucleotide sequence: TGTGCCACCAGTGATCCCAATCGGACTCCCCGGTATGAGCAGTTCTTC. Its translation is CATSDPNRTPRYEQFF.

The chain employs TRBV7-8 and TRBJ1-1; D is ambiguous. The CDR3 runs 14 residues. Trimming shortened V by 2 bases and J by 2 bases, and 9 bases separated the two germline ends. Germline CDR1 is SGHVS and CDR2 is FQNEAQ. The CDR3 sequence is CASSLSAGNTEAFF. The CDR3 DNA reads TGTGCCAGCAGCTTATCGGCGGGAAACACTGAAGCTTTCTTT.

The chain uses TRBV6-5 and TRBJ1-2, with 9 bases aligning to TRBD1. The CDR3 runs to 16 residues. Germline V gene sequence: CDR1 MNHEY, CDR2 SVGAGI. The trim removed 4 bases at V and 1 base at J, leaving 7 bases unmatched. CDR3 in DNA: TGTGCCAGCAGTTCTTCCGGGACAGGGCATAACTATGGCTACACCTTC. It yields the protein CASSSSGTGHNYGYTF.

The rearrangement uses TRBV7-9 and TRBJ1-5; 7 nucleotides match TRBD1. The J segment lost 7 bases and the V segment lost 5 bases, leaving 8 bases of the junction unmatched. This CDR3 has 14 amino acids. In germline, CDR1 is SEHNR, CDR2 FQNEAQ (reference sequence). CDR3 sequence reads: CASSTTGMRQPQHF. In DNA form, the CDR3 reads TGTGCCAGCAGCACGACAGGGATGCGGCAGCCCCAGCATTTT.

The chain couples TRBV7-9 to TRBJ1-4, with D tentatively TRBD1 (6 bases). Trimming removed 5 bases at V and 5 bases at J, with 18 bases between. This CDR3 is built from 16 residues. The germline gives CDR1 SEHNR, CDR2 FQNEAQ (reference sequence). CDR3 loop: CASSRNPTGSNEKLFF. CDR3 nucleotides: TGTGCCAGCAGCCGTAACCCCACAGGGAGCAATGAAAAACTGTTTTTT. Variable domain in full (rest from reference TRBV7-9 and TRBJ1-4): DTGVSQNPRHKITKRGQNVTFRCDPISEHNRLYWYRQTLGQGPEFLTYFQNEAQLEKSRLLSDRFSAERPKGSFSTLEIQRTEQGDSAMYLCASSRNPTGSNEKLFFGSGTQLSVL.

The J gene is TRBJ2-7, the V gene TRBV3-1 (or the pseudogene TRBV3-2), with a tentative D call TRBD1 (5 bases). Per the germline V gene, CDR1 is LGHDT and CDR2 is YNNKEL (reference sequence). The CDR3 is 15 residues long. Trimming removed 1 base from V and 5 bases from J, with 15 bases in between. CDR3 protein: CASSQAPGSNNEQYV. The CDR3, as DNA: TGTGCCAGCAGCCAAGCGCCAGGGTCTAATAACGAGCAGTACGTC.

This rearrangement joins TRBV10-1 to TRBJ2-5, with a tentative D call TRBD2 (7 bases). The germline V gene has CDR1 WNHNN and CDR2 SYGVQD (reference sequence). This CDR3 spans 14 amino acids. V shed 2 bases and J shed 5 bases, with 12 bases lying between them. CDR3 coding DNA: TGCGCCAGCAGTGAGGCGGGGGCCGGGGAGACCCAGTACTTC. The encoded protein is CASSEAGAGETQYF.

J is TRBJ2-6 and V is TRBV5-5; TRBD1 aligns across 7 bases. V lost 4 bases to trimming and J lost 2 bases; unmatched junction nucleotides: 6. The germline V gene has CDR1 SGHKS and CDR2 YYEKEE (reference sequence). The CDR3 loop spans 16 amino acids. The CDR3 sequence is CASSTADRAGANVLTF. The DNA for the CDR3 is TGTGCCAGCAGCACCGCCGACAGGGCTGGGGCCAACGTCCTGACTTTC.

The rearrangement uses TRBV14 and TRBJ2-5; TRBD1 agrees at 7 bases. The CDR3 has 16 amino acids. Per germline, CDR1 SGHDN and CDR2 FVKESK. Unmatched junction bases numbered 13, after V lost 4 bases and J lost 5 bases. The CDR3 DNA reads as TGTGCCAGCAGCCTCGGACAGGTGGGAACCTGGGAGACCCAGTACTTC. It encodes CASSLGQVGTWETQYF.

CDR3 DNA: TGCGCCAGCAGTGAGGGCAGGGGGCGCCTATTAAACATTCAGTACTTC. Amino acids: CASSEGRGRLLNIQYF. The chain combines TRBV10-2 with TRBJ2-4; TRBD1 matches at 8 bases. J was trimmed by 6 bases and V by 2 bases; bases with no gene match: 9. The germline gives CDR1 WSHSY, CDR2 SAAADI. There are 16 residues in the CDR3.

The chain links TRBV6-5 to TRBJ1-1, with a weak D call TRBD1 (6 bases). Germline lookup yields CDR1 MNHEY and CDR2 SVGAGI. The V gene lost 0 bases and the J gene lost 3 bases, with 8 bases spanning the gap. CDR3 length: 14 residues. The CDR3 protein is CASSYSGTYTEAFF. Here the CDR3 DNA reads TGTGCCAGCAGTTACTCCGGGACATACACTGAAGCTTTCTTT.

This chain connects TRBV7-2 to TRBJ2-3; the D gene is possibly TRBD1 (5 bases). V was trimmed by 2 bases and J by 5 bases, leaving 8 bases between them. Germline assignment: CDR1 SGHTA and CDR2 FQGNSA. The CDR3 has 13 amino acids. The CDR3 DNA sequence: TGTGCCAGCAGCTTACAAGGGGTAGATACGCAGTATTTT. Translated, it gives CASSLQGVDTQYF.

The chain links TRBV28 to TRBJ1-2; tentatively, D is TRBD1 (5 bases). Germline CDR1 and CDR2: MDHEN and SYDVKM. The CDR3 runs 14 residues. Trimming shortened V by 2 bases and J by 7 bases, and 14 bases separated the two germline ends. The CDR3: CASSLRGGSIGYTF. The CDR3 DNA reads as TGTGCCAGCAGTTTAAGGGGCGGATCGATTGGCTACACCTTC.

The CDR3 region is CASRADRLNSPLHF. Here the CDR3 DNA reads TGTGCCAGCAGAGCGGACAGGTTGAATTCACCCCTCCACTTT. The chain combines TRBV2 with TRBJ1-6, with 7 bases fitting TRBD1. J gave up 7 bases and V 6 bases, and 6 bases lay outside the gene matches. This CDR3 contains 14 residues. The germline V gene has CDR1 SNHLY and CDR2 FYNNEI. The full variable domain, in which reference TRBV2 and TRBJ1-6 provide the parts outside the CDR3, is EPEVTQTPSHQVTQMGQEVILRCVPISNHLYFYWYRQILGQKVEFLVSFYNNEISEKSEIFDDQFSVERPDGSNFTLKIRSTKLEDSAMYFCASRADRLNSPLHFGNGTRLTVT.

The chain has TRBV23-1 and TRBJ1-5; 10 nucleotides agree with TRBD1. TRBV23-1 is marked as an open reading frame, function uncertain. CDR3 length equals 16 residues. V gave up 3 bases and J gave up 6 bases; unmatched junction bases: 8. The CDR3 DNA sequence: TGCGCCAGCAGTCAGTCTGACAGGGGGCGAAGTCAGCCCCAGCATTTT. Its protein is CASSQSDRGRSQPQHF.

The chain has TRBV10-3 and TRBJ1-2; 11 bases line up with TRBD1. The CDR3 length is 16 residues. J was trimmed by 8 bases and V by 2 bases; bases with no gene match: 10. CDR1 and CDR2 (germline): ENHRY, SYGVKD. CDR3 DNA: TGTGCCATCAGTGAGGTGGCTAGGGACAGGGGGGACGGCTACACCTTC. This sequence encodes CAISEVARDRGDGYTF.

The rearrangement joins TRBV7-9 to TRBJ1-3; tentatively, D is TRBD1 (6 bases). The CDR3 is 16 residues long. V was trimmed by 6 bases and J by 2 bases, leaving 17 bases between them. Germline CDR1 is SEHNR and CDR2 is FQNEAQ (reference sequence). Written as DNA, the CDR3 is TGTGCCAGCAGTGCTACTTACGGGGGGCCTGGAAACACCATATATTTT. Translating gives CASSATYGGPGNTIYF.

The chain carries TRBV7-8 and TRBJ2-2; D not certain. The CDR3 contains 15 residues. With 6 bases removed from V and 4 bases from J, the gap between germline ends came to 15 bases. Germline CDR1 reads SGHVS; CDR2 reads FQNEAQ. The CDR3 loop is CASRSSTAGTGELFF. CDR3 nucleotide sequence: TGTGCCAGCAGATCCTCTACTGCTGGCACCGGGGAGCTGTTTTTT.

The rearrangement links TRBV27 to TRBJ2-3, with TRBD2 identical over 8 bases. V lost 2 bases, J lost 0 bases, and 7 bases stayed unmatched. From germline, CDR1 is MNHEY and CDR2 SMNVEV (reference sequence). There are 17 residues in the CDR3. The CDR3 DNA reads TGTGCCAGCAGTTTAGCCTTTAGCGGGGCTAGCACAGATACGCAGTATTTT. Residues: CASSLAFSGASTDTQYF.

A word on this clone: Germline and junction disagree at one end, which may indicate a read error. The V gene is TRBV7-9, the J gene TRBJ2-2, with D hard to call. The CDR3 consists of 17 residues. Per the germline V gene, CDR1 is SEHNR and CDR2 is FQNEAQ (reference sequence). The CDR3 reads CASSPDDEDLNAGELFF. Written as DNA, the CDR3 is TGTGCCAGCAGCCCCGACGATGAGGATTTGAACGCCGGGGAGCTGTTTTTT.